This note documents a single T cell receptor (beta chain) sequence. Its antigen is not known. The sample comes from a study of cytomegalovirus exposure and HLA in healthy donors. General study points: One cluster of highly shared sequence variants probably arose as a sequencing artifact. Certain indistinguishable V segments, among them TRBV6-2 and TRBV6-3, were excluded. TCR beta sequences reportedly predicted the HLA-A and HLA-B alleles of most subjects accurately. Generally TCR sequences proved uncommon, though certain public TCRs appeared in numerous donors.

Looked up from germline, CDR1 is LGHNA and CDR2 is YSLEER. The CDR3 extends over 14 amino acids. The V and J ends lost 4 bases and 8 bases, in that order; junction bases with no gene match: 6. 13 Jbeta primers and 60 Vbeta primers were used for the PCR. The table came from immunoSEQ multiplex PCR; TCRdb's copy has only in-frame clones and leaves some out. The table shows around 120,000 clones, with 80% to 85% occurring only once. The receptor comes from a woman aged 25 to 45 in good health and CMV-seronegative. The chain uses TRBV4-3 and TRBJ2-1; 9 bases are a match to TRBD1. The source material was PBMCs. The CDR3 reads CASSPWTGVHEQFF. Written as DNA, the CDR3 is TGCGCCAGCAGCCCCTGGACAGGGGTTCATGAGCAGTTCTTC.